Included here is one T cell receptor beta chain sequence, with context. Its antigen is as yet unknown. This entry belongs to a study of cytomegalovirus exposure and HLA in healthy donors. Regarding the study as a whole: In vitro data verified a few CMV-associated chains as specific for CMV antigens.

It was with 60 Vbeta and 13 Jbeta primers that the PCR ran. Libraries were prepared by immunoSEQ multiplex PCR; TCRdb keeps only in-frame clonotypes and omits some of them. The sample has about 220,000 clones; about 75% are singletons. The V and J ends lost 3 bases and 0 bases respectively, with 11 bases between them. Germline assignment: CDR1 SGHAT and CDR2 FQNNGV. The CDR3 has 15 residues. The rearrangement joins TRBV11-2 to TRBJ2-5, with D maybe TRBD2 (5 bases). The sequence was collected from a male donor in good health and CMV-seronegative. Sequencing was carried out using PBMCs. CDR3 coding DNA: TGTGCCAGCAGCTTGAGGGTGGTGGACCAAGAGACCCAGTACTTC. Translated: CASSLRVVDQETQYF. The whole variable domain, remainder taken from reference TRBV11-2 and TRBJ2-5, is EAGVAQSPRYKIIEKRQSVAFWCNPISGHATLYWYQQILGQGPKLLIQFQNNGVVDDSQLPKDRFSAERLKGVDSTLKIQPAKLEDSAVYLCASSLRVVDQETQYFGPGTRLLVL.